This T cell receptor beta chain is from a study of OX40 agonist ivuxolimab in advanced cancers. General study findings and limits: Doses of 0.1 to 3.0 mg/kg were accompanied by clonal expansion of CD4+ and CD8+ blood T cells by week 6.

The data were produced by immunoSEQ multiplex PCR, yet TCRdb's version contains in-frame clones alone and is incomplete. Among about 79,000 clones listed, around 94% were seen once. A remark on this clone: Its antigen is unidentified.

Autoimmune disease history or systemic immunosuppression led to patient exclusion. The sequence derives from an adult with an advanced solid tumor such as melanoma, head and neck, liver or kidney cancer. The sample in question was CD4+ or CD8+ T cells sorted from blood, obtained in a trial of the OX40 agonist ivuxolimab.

As DNA, the CDR3 is TGCGCCAGCAGTGAAAGTTTAAGGCCCACAGGGTTCGAGCAGTACTTC. Translation: CASSESLRPTGFEQYF. This sequence joins TRBV10-1 and TRBJ2-7; D is possibly TRBD1 (6 bases). The germline gives CDR1 WNHNN, CDR2 SYGVQD (reference sequence). V was shortened by 3 bases and J by 6 bases, with 21 bases between the two germline ends. The CDR3 spans 16 residues.